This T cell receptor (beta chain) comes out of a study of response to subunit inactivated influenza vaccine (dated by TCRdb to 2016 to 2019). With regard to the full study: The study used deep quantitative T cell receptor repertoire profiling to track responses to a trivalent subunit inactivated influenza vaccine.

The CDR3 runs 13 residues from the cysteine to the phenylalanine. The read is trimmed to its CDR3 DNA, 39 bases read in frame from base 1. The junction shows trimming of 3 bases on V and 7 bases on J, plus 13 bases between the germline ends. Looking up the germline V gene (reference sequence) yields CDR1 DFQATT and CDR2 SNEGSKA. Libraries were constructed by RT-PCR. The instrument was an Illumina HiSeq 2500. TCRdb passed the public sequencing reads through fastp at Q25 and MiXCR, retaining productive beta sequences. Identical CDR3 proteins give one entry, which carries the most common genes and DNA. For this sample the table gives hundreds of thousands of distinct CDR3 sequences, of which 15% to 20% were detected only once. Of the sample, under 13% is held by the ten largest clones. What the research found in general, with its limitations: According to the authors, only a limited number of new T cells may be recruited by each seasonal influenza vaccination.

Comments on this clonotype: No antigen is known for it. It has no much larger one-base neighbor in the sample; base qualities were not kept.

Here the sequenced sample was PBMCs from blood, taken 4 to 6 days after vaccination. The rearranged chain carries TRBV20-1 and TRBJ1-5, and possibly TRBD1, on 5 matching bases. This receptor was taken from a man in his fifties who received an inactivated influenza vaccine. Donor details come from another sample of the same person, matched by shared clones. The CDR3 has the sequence CSASGGRWQPQHF. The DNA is TGCAGTGCTAGTGGGGGGAGGTGGCAGCCCCAGCATTTT.